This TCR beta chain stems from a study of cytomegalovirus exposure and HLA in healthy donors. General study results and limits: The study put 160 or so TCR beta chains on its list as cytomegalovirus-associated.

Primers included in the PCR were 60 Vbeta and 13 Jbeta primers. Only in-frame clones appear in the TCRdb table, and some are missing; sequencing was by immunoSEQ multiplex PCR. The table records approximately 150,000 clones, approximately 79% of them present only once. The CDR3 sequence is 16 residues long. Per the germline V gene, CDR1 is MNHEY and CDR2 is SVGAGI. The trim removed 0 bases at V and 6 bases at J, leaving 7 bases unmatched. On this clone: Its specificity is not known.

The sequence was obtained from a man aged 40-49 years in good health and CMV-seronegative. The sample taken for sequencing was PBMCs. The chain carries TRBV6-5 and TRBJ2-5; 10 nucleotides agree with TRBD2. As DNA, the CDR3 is TGTGCCAGCAGTTACTCGAGCGGGGGGGCCTTAAAGACCCAGTACTTC. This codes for CASSYSSGGALKTQYF.